The sample holds many counts of the clone carrying this T cell receptor (beta chain). TCRdb called the RT-PCR reads again in MiXCR, with one record for every CDR3 protein. The sample consists of hundreds of thousands of distinct CDR3 sequences, 12% to 15% of them appearing once. This sequence was found in a female donor in good health, serving as a healthy control. Sequenced: memory CD4+ T cells from blood.

The CDR3 region has the DNA TGTGCCACGAGCCTCCGGGGGGTTGTTATATCTGAGACCCAGTACTTC. It specifies CATSLRGVVISETQYF. The gene calls are TRBV15 and TRBJ2-5, with 7 bases lining up with TRBD2. This CDR3 has 16 amino acids. Germline V lookup: CDR1 LNHNV, CDR2 YYDKDF (reference sequence). After removal of 9 bases from V and 5 bases from J, the junction contained 18 bases not matched to a gene.